These 21 T cell receptor beta chains share one sample of origin, sequenced in a study of T cell repertoires in cytomegalovirus infection. Via MiXCR, TCRdb re-called the reads, giving one row per CDR3 protein. The sample has about 530,000 distinct CDR3 sequences, about 25% seen once. Material: PBMCs. These receptors came from a human donor in good health (CMV status not recorded). Some clones in this sample may be carry-over from other donors' samples.

This clonotype was seen more than once but under ten times. The chain joins TRBV28 to TRBJ2-7; D call uncertain. The CDR3 consists of 15 residues. Trimming took off 2 bases at V and 0 bases at J, with 11 bases between the two ends. Germline CDR1 reads MDHEN; CDR2 reads SYDVKM. CDR3 region: CASSLSEGNSYEQYF. The CDR3 region has the DNA TGTGCCAGCAGTTTAAGTGAAGGGAACTCCTACGAGCAGTACTTC.

This sequence joins TRBV19 and TRBJ1-3; D possibly corresponds to TRBD1 (6 bases). Trimming left V 8 bases short and J 2 bases short, with 19 bases between. Germline CDR1 is LNHDA and CDR2 is SQIVND (reference sequence). This CDR3 spans 16 amino acids. The CDR3 is CASGGRVKETGNTIYF. CDR3 in DNA: TGTGCCAGTGGGGGCAGGGTCAAAGAAACTGGAAACACCATATATTTT. The whole variable domain, remainder taken from reference TRBV19 and TRBJ1-3, is DGGITQSPKYLFRKEGQNVTLSCEQNLNHDAMYWYRQDPGQGLRLIYYSQIVNDFQKGDIAEGYSVSREKKESFPLTVTSAQKNPTAFYLCASGGRVKETGNTIYFGEGSWLTVV.

This clonotype has at least ten counts. This chain's CDR3 is CASSLVGTATNEKLFF. Written as DNA, the CDR3 is TGTGCCAGCAGCTTAGTCGGGACTGCAACTAATGAAAAACTGTTTTTT. The chain combines TRBV7-2 with TRBJ1-4; the D gene is possibly TRBD1 (5 bases). Germline CDR1 and CDR2: SGHTA and FQGNSA. The germline V and J ends were trimmed by 1 base and 0 bases, with 9 bases remaining between them. The length of the CDR3 is 16 residues.

The chain is built from TRBV7-8 and TRBJ2-7, with TRBD1 matching over 12 bases. The V gene's germline CDR1 is SGHVS and CDR2 FQNEAQ. The CDR3 totals 16 residues. V dropped 5 bases and J dropped 1; count of bases not matched to a gene: 6. The CDR3 nucleotides are TGTGCCAGCAGCCACGGGACAGGGGGCTTTTCCTACGAGCAGTACGTC. Translating it yields CASSHGTGGFSYEQYV.

The chain has TRBV27 and TRBJ1-2; possibly TRBD1 for D (6 bases). This CDR3 is 16 amino acids long. Germline-derived CDR1 and CDR2 are MNHEY and SMNVEV (reference sequence). Trimming stripped 4 bases from V and 5 bases from J, with 20 bases between. The CDR3 DNA is TGTGCCAGCAGTTCGAGACAGCCGGGACAAGGATATGGCTACACCTTC. As protein: CASSSRQPGQGYGYTF.

This clonotype was detected only a few times. J is TRBJ1-2 and V is TRBV12-3 or TRBV12-4, with a weak D call TRBD1 (6 bases). The V and J ends lost 5 bases and 8 bases respectively, with 18 bases between them. The CDR3 runs 14 residues. The CDR3 region has the DNA TGTGCCAGCAGTCCACGACAGGCGGCGAGCGGCTACACCTTC. Its translation: CASSPRQAASGYTF.

Only a few counts were recorded for this clonotype. CDR3 residues: CASSLFQGKEPQHF. CDR3 nucleotides: TGTGCCAGCAGTTTATTTCAGGGGAAAGAGCCCCAGCATTTT. The chain is built from TRBV27 and TRBJ1-5; weak D call: TRBD1 (6 bases). The CDR3 extends over 14 amino acids. Looked up from germline, CDR1 is MNHEY and CDR2 is SMNVEV (reference sequence). The V end was cut by 1 base, the J end by 8 bases, with 12 bases between.

This clonotype was counted only a few times. This chain joins TRBV19 and TRBJ1-1; D is unclear. Between the trimmed V and J ends, which lost 3 bases and 0 bases, there was a span of 8 bases. CDR1 and CDR2 from the germline V gene are LNHDA and SQIVND (reference sequence). The CDR3 has 14 amino acids. DNA of the CDR3: TGTGCCAGTAGTATCCGGCTGGTGAACACTGAAGCTTTCTTT. This sequence encodes CASSIRLVNTEAFF.

Written as DNA, the CDR3 is TGTGCCAGCAGTTACTCGGCTAGCGGAGATTTTACGCAGTATTTT. The encoded protein is CASSYSASGDFTQYF. The chain recombines TRBV6-2 or TRBV6-3 with TRBJ2-3; 7 positions match TRBD2. This CDR3 comprises 15 residues. The trim removed 0 bases at V and 8 bases at J, leaving 8 bases unmatched. Looked up from germline, CDR1 is MNHEY and CDR2 is SVGEGT.

This clonotype was detected only a few times. The junction departs from germline at one end; a sequencing error may be responsible. The chain combines TRBV6-1 with TRBJ1-4; D gene unclear. The CDR3 spans 15 residues. Germline loops: CDR1 MNHNS, CDR2 SASEGT. CDR3 protein: CASSEVWERTYLPYF. In nucleotides, the CDR3 is TGTGCCAGCAGTGAAGTCTGGGAAAGGACGTATTTACCCTATTTT.

This chain uses TRBV6-5 with TRBJ2-5; 11 nucleotides agree with TRBD1. Germline V gives CDR1 MNHEY, CDR2 SVGAGI. With V trimmed by 5 bases and J by 5 bases, 7 bases remained unmatched. The CDR3 extends over 15 amino acids. CDR3: CASSARDRGLETQYF. In DNA form, the CDR3 reads TGTGCCAGCAGTGCTAGGGACAGGGGGTTGGAGACCCAGTACTTC.

The gene calls are TRBV19 and TRBJ2-1; D not resolved. Germline CDR1 LNHDA, CDR2 SQIVND (reference sequence). The ends were cut back, 3 bases at V and 10 bases at J, with 13 bases in the middle. The CDR3 extends over 13 amino acids. Here the CDR3 reads CASSIQRVGEQFF. DNA for the CDR3: TGTGCCAGTAGTATTCAACGGGTGGGGGAGCAGTTCTTC.

The chain combines TRBV6-5 with TRBJ1-4, with a possible D match to TRBD1 (5 bases). CDR1 and CDR2 from the germline V gene are MNHEY and SVGAGI. Trimming stripped 2 bases from V and 0 bases from J, with 13 bases between. This CDR3 has 17 amino acids. The CDR3 loop is CASSYGRAPATNEKLFF. The CDR3 DNA follows: TGTGCCAGCAGTTACGGCAGGGCTCCTGCAACTAATGAAAAACTGTTTTTT.

This clonotype was counted ten times or more. The genes are TRBV7-8 and TRBJ2-5, with 10 bases fitting TRBD1. CDR3 length equals 15 residues. Trimming removed 5 bases from V and 4 bases from J; junction bases left unmatched: 7. Germline CDR1 SGHVS, CDR2 FQNEAQ. The CDR3 spells CASSKPDRGLETQYF. Here the CDR3 DNA reads TGTGCCAGCAGCAAGCCGGACAGGGGGTTAGAGACCCAGTACTTC. The full variable domain, its missing parts supplied by reference TRBV7-8 and TRBJ2-5, is GAGVSQSPRYKVAKRGQDVALRCDPISGHVSLFWYQQALGQGPEFLTYFQNEAQLDKSGLPSDRFFAERPEGSVSTLKIQRTQQEDSAVYLCASSKPDRGLETQYFGPGTRLLVL.

The chain recombines TRBV6-5 with TRBJ1-5; TRBD1 might be the D (5 bases). CDR3 size: 16 residues. The germline CDR1 and CDR2 sequences are MNHEY and SVGAGI. With 0 bases removed from V and 3 bases from J, the gap between germline ends came to 12 bases. This chain's CDR3 is CASSYSRQTLNQPQHF. In DNA form, the CDR3 reads TGTGCCAGCAGTTACTCGAGACAGACCCTCAATCAGCCCCAGCATTTT.

This chain connects TRBV6-2 or TRBV6-3 to TRBJ2-7, with D possibly being TRBD1 (6 bases). Trimming shortened V by 6 bases and J by 3 bases, and 30 bases separated the two germline ends. This CDR3 has 19 amino acids. Germline CDR1 and CDR2: MNHEY and SVGEGT. Written as DNA, the CDR3 is TGTGCCAGCAGCAACGTGTTCGGGCTTTTACGGGACACCAACTACGAGCAGTACTTC. Translated, it gives CASSNVFGLLRDTNYEQYF.

The DNA for the CDR3 is TGTGCCAGCAGTAGGACAGGGGGCACTGGGGCCAACGTCCTGACTTTC. Translation: CASSRTGGTGANVLTF. The rearrangement joins TRBV2 to TRBJ2-6; 11 positions match TRBD1. V shed 5 bases, J shed 2 bases, and the junction held 2 bases outside the gene matches. CDR1 is SNHLY and CDR2 is FYNNEI in the germline V gene. The CDR3 length is 16 residues. Looking up the rest from reference TRBV2 and TRBJ2-6 gives the full variable domain: EPEVTQTPSHQVTQMGQEVILRCVPISNHLYFYWYRQILGQKVEFLVSFYNNEISEKSEIFDDQFSVERPDGSNFTLKIRSTKLEDSAMYFCASSRTGGTGANVLTFGAGSRLTVL.

In its sample, this clonotype was seen a few times. The chain recombines TRBV15 with TRBJ1-2, with 9 bases that match TRBD1. Looked up from germline, CDR1 is LNHNV and CDR2 is YYDKDF (reference sequence). The CDR3 spans 14 residues. V lost 1 base, J lost 8 bases, and 5 bases stayed unmatched. The CDR3 region has the DNA TGTGCCACCAGCAGAGCCGGGACAGGGATCGGCTACACCTTC. This sequence encodes CATSRAGTGIGYTF.

In its sample, this clonotype was seen a few times. This chain joins TRBV7-9 and TRBJ1-1; no firm D call. Between the trimmed V and J ends, which lost 5 bases and 4 bases, there was a span of 11 bases. This CDR3 spans 13 amino acids. Germline assignment: CDR1 SEHNR and CDR2 FQNEAQ (reference sequence). Written as DNA, the CDR3 is TGTGCCAGCAGCCCGTCCTTGGGCACTGAAGCTTTCTTT. Translation gives CASSPSLGTEAFF.

This clonotype was counted at least ten times. This rearrangement joins TRBV7-8 to TRBJ2-2, with TRBD2 identical over 7 bases. Germline V gives CDR1 SGHVS, CDR2 FQNEAQ. V was pared by 4 bases and J by 6 bases, with 5 bases of the junction left unmatched. The CDR3 has 14 residues. CDR3 nucleotides: TGTGCCAGCAGCTCGCGGGAGACGTCCGGGGAGCTGTTTTTT. Its translation: CASSSRETSGELFF.

Notes on this clonotype: The germline gene is not matched at one end of the junction; a read error may be the cause. V and J are TRBV19 and TRBJ2-7; TRBD1 matches 10 bases. Germline V CDR1 and CDR2: LNHDA, SQIVND (reference sequence). The CDR3 is 16 amino acids. CDR3 protein: CASSNFRDRGSNEQYF. CDR3 bases: TGTGCCAGTAGCAACTTCCGGGACAGGGGCTCCAACGAGCAGTACTTC.